The sequence of this T cell receptor (beta chain) was determined in a study of regulatory T cells after allogeneic stem cell transplantation listed by TCRdb under 2018. Regarding the research as a whole: Patients were divided into groups based on whether acute graft-versus-host disease developed within 100 days of stem cell transplantation. CD4+CD25+CD127- regulatory T cells were isolated from patient PBMCs by fluorescence-activated cell sorting. Conventional CD4+ T cells defined as CD4+CD25+/-CD127+ were also sorted and TCR-sequenced for comparison in the study. The study compared the TCR repertoire of regulatory T cells after allogeneic stem cell transplantation in patients who had acute graft-versus-host disease versus patients who did not. General conclusions and limits of the study: Whether or not patients had graft-versus-host disease, conventional CD4+ T-cell repertoire diversity showed no significant difference. The regulatory T-cell TCR repertoire was less diverse and more focused in patients without graft-versus-host disease than in patients with graft-versus-host disease. Because the patient sample size was small, the findings needed to be validated in a larger cohort. No regulatory T-cell clones were found to be shared by all patients, and no significant correlation was observed between sorted cell numbers and the inverse Simpson index. In non-GvHD patients, the top 10 regulatory T-cell clones took up a significantly larger share of the repertoire, which suggests expansion of presumably allo-specific protective clones.

What the time point label conveys for this sample: 30 days after allogeneic hematopoietic stem cell transplantation. At 30 days after allogeneic hematopoietic stem cell transplantation, peripheral blood mononuclear cells were collected from the patients. This clonotype is identified as medium-sized (0.01 to 0.1%). Its binding antigen is unknown. Per-base quality was not reported, and no clone a single base away is much larger than it. Unmatched junction bases come to 4, with V trimmed by 1 base and J by 7 bases. The CDR1 and CDR2 encoded by the germline V gene are SGHVS and FNYEAQ. The CDR3 numbers 15 residues from cysteine through phenylalanine. Just CDR3 DNA is preserved here, 45 bases in frame from base 1. The instrument was an Illumina MiSeq. The SMARTer RACE cDNA Amplification kit was used to reverse transcribe the RNA, and the TCR beta CDR3 region was then amplified. The RNeasy Mini Kit was used to extract RNA from the sorted cells. Illumina paired-end sequencing was applied to the TCR beta amplicons. In the original analysis: TCR repertoire analysis used MiXCR, VDJtools and the tcR R package. Diversity was quantified with the inverse Simpson index, and clones were binned as rare, small, medium or expanded by repertoire proportion. TCRdb redid the processing of the public reads, applying fastp at Q25 and MiXCR, and retained in-frame beta chains. Each entry merges the rows of one CDR3 protein and shows their most common DNA and genes. The V and J calls here are based on TCRdb, not the publication. The sample includes approximately 1,100 distinct CDR3 sequences, with less than 20% observed a single time. The leading ten clones occupy 10% to 15% of the sample.

The source of this sequence is a human patient who had an allogeneic stem cell transplant, so the T cells may come from the graft donor. The receptor chain draws on TRBV7-6 and TRBJ2-2; 9 of the junction bases match TRBD2. This sample comprised sorted CD4+ T cells from blood (whether regulatory or conventional is not recorded), obtained 30 days after allogeneic stem cell transplant. DNA sequence: TGTGCCAGCAGCTTAGTAGCGGGAGACGGCGGGGAGCTGTTTTTT. Translated, it reads CASSLVAGDGGELFF.